The present TCR beta chain was sequenced within a study of cytomegalovirus exposure and HLA in healthy donors. Per the germline V gene, CDR1 is SNHLY and CDR2 is FYNNEI. Trimming pared 6 bases from V and 1 base from J, leaving 15 bases between. The CDR3 covers 15 residues. In regard to this clone: Its antigen is not known.

PCR used 60 Vbeta primers and 13 Jbeta primers. This table comes from immunoSEQ multiplex PCR, and its TCRdb copy is limited to in-frame clones, with some not included. There are approximately 72,000 clones in the sample, with roughly 5% held by the top ten. Findings and caveats of the study: Most TCR sequences were seen very rarely across donors, but some public TCRs occurred in many.

The sample taken for sequencing was PBMCs. The V gene is TRBV2, the J gene TRBJ1-1; D perhaps matches TRBD1 (5 bases). The sequence came from a woman in her thirties or forties in good health and CMV-seropositive. CDR3 nucleotide sequence: TGTGCCAGCAGGGGGGGACCGGTTGCGAACACTGAAGCTTTCTTT. This codes for CASRGGPVANTEAFF.